The text below deals with one T cell receptor beta chain. The target antigen is unknown. This record comes from a study of radiation and T cells in renal cell carcinoma. On the study more broadly: Nephrectomy followed 15 Gy stereotactic body radiation by 4 weeks. Points from the study as a whole: Without pretreatment biopsies, baseline tumor clonotype presence was undetermined.

The germline CDR1 and CDR2 sequences are MNHEY and SVGAGI. There are 14 residues in the CDR3. V shed 0 bases and J 6 bases; nucleotides not matched to a gene: 0. Time point here: baseline pretreatment blood. Sample treatment: 15 Gy SBRT to primary tumor, nephrectomy 4 weeks later. Some clones are missing from TCRdb's copy, which holds only in-frame ones; the method was immunoSEQ multiplex PCR. The data contain about 61,000 clones, 65% to 80% of them seen just once; the ten biggest clones take up more than 7%. The specimen was blood, collected from a patient whose treatment included radiotherapy and nephrectomy. The V call is TRBV6-5, the J call TRBJ2-4, with 9 positions matching TRBD2. The clonotype originates from a man between 60 and 75 years old with renal cell carcinoma. The CDR3 coding sequence is TGTGCCAGCAGTTACTCGCGGGGGGGAAACATTCAGTACTTC. Its protein product is CASSYSRGGNIQYF.